Below, one T cell receptor (beta chain) is given with its context. The data were obtained in a study of blood T cell repertoires in COVID-19. In the study overall: PBMCs, B-cell-depleted T cells, or T cells were the source of the cDNA or gDNA that made up the material.

Germline V gene lookup returns CDR1 SGHRS and CDR2 YFSETQ. The CDR3 is 15 residues long. Trimming took off 4 bases at V and 2 bases at J, with 13 bases between the two ends. Original analysis: Reference gene primer amplification gave estimated nucleated cell counts. The repertoire was sequenced with immunoSEQ multiplex PCR; TCRdb's copy has only in-frame clones and lacks some. Clonal size and the V and J genes are those of that table, whereas D and trimming came from the DNA. This table has about 300,000 clones, roughly 91% appearing once. It was during active infection that Seattle patients were enrolled and then longitudinally followed.

Sequenced input: peripheral blood. The source of this sequence is a young woman with COVID-19, enrolled during active disease. The chain links TRBV5-1 to TRBJ2-1, with TRBD2 as a possible D gene (6 bases). CDR3 nucleotide sequence: TGCGCCAGCAGCGGGGACGGGGGAACCTACAATGAGCAGTTCTTC. Translating it yields CASSGDGGTYNEQFF.